This T cell receptor beta chain was sequenced for a study of graft-versus-host responses after intestinal transplantation. Across the study: Multivisceral, liver-intestinal, or isolated intestinal transplants were given to recipients. All recipients were given anti-thymocyte globulin induction, and tacrolimus and steroids were then administered for 2 to 4 years.

Assay: immunoSEQ multiplex PCR; the TCRdb copy retains only in-frame clones and omits some. The sample contains 70,000 or so clones, over 75% of which appear only once. As for this clone: The antigen is undetermined.

The study, taken as a whole, reports: Some GvH clones were seen earlier in gut or blood, suggesting intestinal origin. Early post-transplant falls in HvG clones accompanied the peak levels of circulating GvH clones.

Germline V gives CDR1 SGHRS, CDR2 YFSETQ. The V end lost 0 bases, the J end lost 2 bases, and 14 bases lay between the germline ends. This CDR3 contains 16 residues. The specimen comprised unstimulated CD4+ T cells sorted from spleen or lymph node cells, sampled before transplant. The V gene is TRBV5-1, the J gene TRBJ2-5; D might be TRBD1 (6 bases). This receptor was taken from a human donor who was the organ donor for an intestinal transplant. The CDR3 sequence: CASSLVDRWGQETQYF. CDR3 nucleotide sequence: TGCGCCAGCAGCTTGGTTGACAGGTGGGGTCAAGAGACCCAGTACTTC.